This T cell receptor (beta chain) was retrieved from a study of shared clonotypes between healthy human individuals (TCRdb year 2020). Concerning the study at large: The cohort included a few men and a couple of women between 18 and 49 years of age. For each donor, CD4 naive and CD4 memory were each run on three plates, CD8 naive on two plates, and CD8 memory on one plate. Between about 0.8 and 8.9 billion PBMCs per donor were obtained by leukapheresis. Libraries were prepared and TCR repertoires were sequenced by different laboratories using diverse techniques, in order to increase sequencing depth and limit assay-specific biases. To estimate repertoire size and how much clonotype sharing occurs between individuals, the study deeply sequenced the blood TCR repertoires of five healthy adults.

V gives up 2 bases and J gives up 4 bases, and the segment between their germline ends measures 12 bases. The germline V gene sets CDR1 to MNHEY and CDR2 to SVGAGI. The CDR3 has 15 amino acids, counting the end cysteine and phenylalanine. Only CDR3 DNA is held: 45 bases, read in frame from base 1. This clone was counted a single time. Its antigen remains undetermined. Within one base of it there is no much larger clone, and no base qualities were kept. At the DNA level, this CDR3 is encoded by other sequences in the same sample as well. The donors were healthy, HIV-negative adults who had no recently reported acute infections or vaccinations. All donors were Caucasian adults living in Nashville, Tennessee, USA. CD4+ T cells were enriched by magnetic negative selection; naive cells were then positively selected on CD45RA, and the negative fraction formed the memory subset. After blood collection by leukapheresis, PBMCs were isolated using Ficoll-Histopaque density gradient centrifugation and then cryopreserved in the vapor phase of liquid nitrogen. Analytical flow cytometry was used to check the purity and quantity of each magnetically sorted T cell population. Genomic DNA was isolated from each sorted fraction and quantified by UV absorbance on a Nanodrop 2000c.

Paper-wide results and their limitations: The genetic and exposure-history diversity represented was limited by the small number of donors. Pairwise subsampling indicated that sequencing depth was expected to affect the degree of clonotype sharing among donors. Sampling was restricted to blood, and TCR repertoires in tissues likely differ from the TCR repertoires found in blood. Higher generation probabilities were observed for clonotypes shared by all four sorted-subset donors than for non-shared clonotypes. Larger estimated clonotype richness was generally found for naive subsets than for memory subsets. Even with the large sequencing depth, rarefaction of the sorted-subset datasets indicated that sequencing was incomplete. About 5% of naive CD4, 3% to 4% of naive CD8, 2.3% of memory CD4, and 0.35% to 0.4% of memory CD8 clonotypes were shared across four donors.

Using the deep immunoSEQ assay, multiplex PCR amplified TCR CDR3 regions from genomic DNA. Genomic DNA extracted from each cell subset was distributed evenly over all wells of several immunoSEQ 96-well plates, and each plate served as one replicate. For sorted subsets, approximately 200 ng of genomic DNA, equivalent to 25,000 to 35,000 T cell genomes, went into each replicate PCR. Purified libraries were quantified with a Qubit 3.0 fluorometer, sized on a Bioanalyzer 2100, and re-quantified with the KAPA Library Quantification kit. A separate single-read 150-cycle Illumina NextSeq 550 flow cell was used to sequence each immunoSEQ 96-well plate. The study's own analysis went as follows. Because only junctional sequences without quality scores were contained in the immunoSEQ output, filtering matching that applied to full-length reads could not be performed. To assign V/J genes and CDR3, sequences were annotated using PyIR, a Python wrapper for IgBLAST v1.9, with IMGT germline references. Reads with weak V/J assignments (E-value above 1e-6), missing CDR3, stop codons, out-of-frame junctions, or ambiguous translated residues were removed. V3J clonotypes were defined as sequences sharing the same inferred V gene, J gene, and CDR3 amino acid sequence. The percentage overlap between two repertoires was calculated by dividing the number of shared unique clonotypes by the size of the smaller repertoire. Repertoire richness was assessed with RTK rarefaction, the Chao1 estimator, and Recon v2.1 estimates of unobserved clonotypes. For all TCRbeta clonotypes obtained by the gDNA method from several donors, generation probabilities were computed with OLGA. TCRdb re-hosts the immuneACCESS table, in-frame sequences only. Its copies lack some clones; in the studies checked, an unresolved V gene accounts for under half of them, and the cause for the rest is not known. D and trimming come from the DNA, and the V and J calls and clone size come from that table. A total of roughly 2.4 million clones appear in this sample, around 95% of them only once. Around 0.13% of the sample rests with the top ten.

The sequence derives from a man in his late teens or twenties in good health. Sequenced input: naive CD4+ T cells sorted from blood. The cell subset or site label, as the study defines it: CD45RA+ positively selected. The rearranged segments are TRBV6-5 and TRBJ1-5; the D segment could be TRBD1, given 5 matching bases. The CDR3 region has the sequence CASSYGGGSNQPQHF. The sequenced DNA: TGTGCCAGCAGTTACGGGGGAGGCTCAAATCAGCCCCAGCATTTT.